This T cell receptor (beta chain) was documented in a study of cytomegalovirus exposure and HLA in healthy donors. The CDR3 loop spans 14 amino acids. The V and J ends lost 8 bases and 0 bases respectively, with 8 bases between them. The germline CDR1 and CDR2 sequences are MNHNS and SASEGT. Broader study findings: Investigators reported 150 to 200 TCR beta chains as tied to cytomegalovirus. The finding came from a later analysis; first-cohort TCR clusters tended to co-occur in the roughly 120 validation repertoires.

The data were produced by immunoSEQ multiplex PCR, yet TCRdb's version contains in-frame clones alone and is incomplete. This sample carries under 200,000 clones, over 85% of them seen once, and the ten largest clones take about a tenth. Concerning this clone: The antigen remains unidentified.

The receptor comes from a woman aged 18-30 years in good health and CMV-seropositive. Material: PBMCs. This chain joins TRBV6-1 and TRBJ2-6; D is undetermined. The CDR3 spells CASFQYSGANVLTF. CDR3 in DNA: TGTGCCAGCTTTCAGTACTCTGGGGCCAACGTCCTGACTTTC.